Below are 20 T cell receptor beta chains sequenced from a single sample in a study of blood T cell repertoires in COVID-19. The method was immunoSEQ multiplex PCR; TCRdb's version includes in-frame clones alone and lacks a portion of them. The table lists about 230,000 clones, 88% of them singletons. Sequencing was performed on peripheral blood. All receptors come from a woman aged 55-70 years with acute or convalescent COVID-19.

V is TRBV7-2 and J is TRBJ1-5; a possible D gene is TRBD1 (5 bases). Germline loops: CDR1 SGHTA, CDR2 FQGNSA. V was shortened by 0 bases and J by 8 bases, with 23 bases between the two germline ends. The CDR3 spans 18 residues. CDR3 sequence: CASSLALWGTGGGEPQHF. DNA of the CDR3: TGTGCCAGCAGCTTAGCCCTTTGGGGCACGGGCGGAGGGGAGCCCCAGCATTTT.

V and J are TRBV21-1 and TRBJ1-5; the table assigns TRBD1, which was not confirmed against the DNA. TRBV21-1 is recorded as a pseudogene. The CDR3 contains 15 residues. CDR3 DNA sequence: TGTGCCAGCAGCAAAACAGACAGGGGTTGGCAGCCCCAGCATTTT. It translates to CASSKTDRGWQPQHF.

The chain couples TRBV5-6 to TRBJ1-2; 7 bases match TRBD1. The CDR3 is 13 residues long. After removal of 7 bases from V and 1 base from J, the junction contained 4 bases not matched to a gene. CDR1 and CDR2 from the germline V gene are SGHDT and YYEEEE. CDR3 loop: CASGTDLNYGYTF. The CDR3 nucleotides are TGTGCCAGCGGGACAGACCTTAACTATGGCTACACCTTC.

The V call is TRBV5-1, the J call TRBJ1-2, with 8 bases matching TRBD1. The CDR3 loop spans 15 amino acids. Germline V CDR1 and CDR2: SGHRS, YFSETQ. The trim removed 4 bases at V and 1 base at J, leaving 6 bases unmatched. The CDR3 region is CASSPTGGNNYGYTF. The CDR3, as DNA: TGCGCCAGCAGCCCAACAGGGGGAAATAACTATGGCTACACCTTC. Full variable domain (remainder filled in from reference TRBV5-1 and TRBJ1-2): KAGVTQTPRYLIKTRGQQVTLSCSPISGHRSVSWYQQTPGQGLQFLFEYFSETQRNKGNFPGRFSGRQFSNSRSEMNVSTLELGDSALYLCASSPTGGNNYGYTFGSGTRLTVV.

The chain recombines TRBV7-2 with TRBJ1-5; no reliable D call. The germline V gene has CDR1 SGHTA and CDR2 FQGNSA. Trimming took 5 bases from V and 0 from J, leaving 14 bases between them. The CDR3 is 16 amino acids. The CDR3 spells CASSPRGQFSNQPQHF. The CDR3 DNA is TGTGCCAGCAGCCCCCGAGGTCAATTTAGCAATCAGCCCCAGCATTTT.

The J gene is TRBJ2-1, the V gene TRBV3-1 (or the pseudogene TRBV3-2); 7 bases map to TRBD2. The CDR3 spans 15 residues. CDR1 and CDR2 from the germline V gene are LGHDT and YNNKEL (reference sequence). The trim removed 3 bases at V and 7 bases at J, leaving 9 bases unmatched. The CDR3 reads CASSHTTGLFNEQFF. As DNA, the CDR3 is TGTGCCAGCAGCCATACGACGGGACTATTTAATGAGCAGTTCTTC.

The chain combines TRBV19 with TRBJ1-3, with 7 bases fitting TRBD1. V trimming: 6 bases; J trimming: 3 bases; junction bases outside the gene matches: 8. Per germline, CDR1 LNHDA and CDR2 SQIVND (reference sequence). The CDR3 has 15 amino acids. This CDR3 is CASRSGTAIGNTIYF. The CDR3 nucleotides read TGTGCCAGTAGGTCGGGGACAGCTATTGGAAACACCATATATTTT.

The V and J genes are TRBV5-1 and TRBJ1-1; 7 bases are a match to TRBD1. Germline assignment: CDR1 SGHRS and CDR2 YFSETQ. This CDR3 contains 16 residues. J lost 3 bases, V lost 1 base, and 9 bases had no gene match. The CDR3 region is CASSLNRGQTYTEAFF. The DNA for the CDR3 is TGCGCCAGCAGCTTGAATCGGGGACAGACTTACACTGAAGCTTTCTTT.

The CDR3 coding sequence is TGTGCCAGCAGTTTACAGGGCACCTCCTACGAGCAGTACTTC. This gives the protein CASSLQGTSYEQYF. The V gene is TRBV28, the J gene TRBJ2-7, with D perhaps matching TRBD1 (5 bases). With 2 bases removed from V and 0 bases from J, the gap between germline ends came to 8 bases. Germline values: CDR1 MDHEN, CDR2 SYDVKM. The CDR3 runs to 14 residues.

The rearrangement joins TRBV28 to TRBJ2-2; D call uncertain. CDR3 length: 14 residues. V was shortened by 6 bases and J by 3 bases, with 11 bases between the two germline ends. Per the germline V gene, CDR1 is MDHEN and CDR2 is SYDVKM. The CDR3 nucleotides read TGTGCCAGCAGGCGAGAATTGTACACCGGGGAGCTGTTTTTT. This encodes CASRRELYTGELFF.

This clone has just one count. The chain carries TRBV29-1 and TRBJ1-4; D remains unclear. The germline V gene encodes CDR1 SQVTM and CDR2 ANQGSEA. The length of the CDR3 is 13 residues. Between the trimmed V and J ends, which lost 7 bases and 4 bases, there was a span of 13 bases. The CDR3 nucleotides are TGCAGCGCTCAAGGAGGAGTTAATGAAAAACTGTTTTTT. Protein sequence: CSAQGGVNEKLFF.

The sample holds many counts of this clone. CDR3 coding DNA: TGTGCCAGTAGCGGGGGGGCGATAGATACGCAGTATTTT. Protein product: CASSGGAIDTQYF. The chain uses TRBV6-5 and TRBJ2-3, with 11 bases fitting TRBD2. Trimming at V came to 9 bases and at J to 5 bases, leaving 4 bases not matched to a gene. This CDR3 spans 13 amino acids. From germline, CDR1 is MNHEY and CDR2 SVGAGI.

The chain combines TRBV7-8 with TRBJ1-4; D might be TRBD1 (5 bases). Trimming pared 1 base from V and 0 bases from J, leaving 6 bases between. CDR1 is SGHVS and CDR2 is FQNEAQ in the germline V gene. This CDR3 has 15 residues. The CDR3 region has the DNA TGTGCCAGCAGCTTAGAGGGGACAACTAATGAAAAACTGTTTTTT. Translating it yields CASSLEGTTNEKLFF.

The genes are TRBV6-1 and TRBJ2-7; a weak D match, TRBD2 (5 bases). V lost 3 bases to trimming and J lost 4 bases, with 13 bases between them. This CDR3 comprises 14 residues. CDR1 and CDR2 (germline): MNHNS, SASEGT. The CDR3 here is CASSDSRAPYEQYF. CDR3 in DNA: TGTGCCAGCAGTGATTCGCGGGCGCCTTACGAGCAGTACTTC.

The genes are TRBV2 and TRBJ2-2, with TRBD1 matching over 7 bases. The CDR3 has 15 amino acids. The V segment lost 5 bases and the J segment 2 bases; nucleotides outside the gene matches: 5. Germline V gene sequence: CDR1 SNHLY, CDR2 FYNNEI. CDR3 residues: CASSRTGVNTGELFF. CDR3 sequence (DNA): TGTGCCAGCAGTCGGACAGGCGTTAACACCGGGGAGCTGTTTTTT.

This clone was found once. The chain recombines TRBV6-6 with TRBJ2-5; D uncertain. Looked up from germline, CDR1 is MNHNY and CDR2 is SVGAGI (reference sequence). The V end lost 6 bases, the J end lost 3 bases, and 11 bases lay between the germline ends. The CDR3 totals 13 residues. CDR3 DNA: TGTGCCAGCAGAGAGGATGCGAAAGAGACCCAGTACTTC. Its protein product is CASREDAKETQYF.

As DNA, the CDR3 is TGTGCCAGCAGTTTAAAGGACAGGGTAGCAAATCAGCCCCAGCATTTT. This encodes CASSLKDRVANQPQHF. The chain joins TRBV27 to TRBJ1-5, with 8 bases lining up with TRBD1. The trim removed 2 bases at V and 4 bases at J, leaving 7 bases unmatched. The V gene's germline CDR1 is MNHEY and CDR2 SMNVEV (reference sequence). The CDR3 has 16 residues.

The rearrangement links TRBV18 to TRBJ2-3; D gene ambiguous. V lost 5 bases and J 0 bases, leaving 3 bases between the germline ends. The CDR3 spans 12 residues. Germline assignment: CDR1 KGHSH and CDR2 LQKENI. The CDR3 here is CASSASTDTQYF. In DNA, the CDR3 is TGTGCCAGCTCAGCGAGCACAGATACGCAGTATTTT.

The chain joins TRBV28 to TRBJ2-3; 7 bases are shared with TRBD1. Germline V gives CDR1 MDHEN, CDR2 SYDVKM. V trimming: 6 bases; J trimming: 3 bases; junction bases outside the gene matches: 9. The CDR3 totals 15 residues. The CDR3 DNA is TGTGCCAGCAGGGATACAGGGGCGAGTACAGATACGCAGTATTTT. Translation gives CASRDTGASTDTQYF.

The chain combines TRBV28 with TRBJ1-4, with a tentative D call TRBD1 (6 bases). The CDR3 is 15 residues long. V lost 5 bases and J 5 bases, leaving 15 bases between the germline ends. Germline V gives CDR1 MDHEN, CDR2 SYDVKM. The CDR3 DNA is TGTGCCAGCAGTCATGGAGGACAGTCGAATGAAAAACTGTTTTTT. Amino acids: CASSHGGQSNEKLFF.